The 31 T cell receptor beta chains given below trace back to one sample, sequenced in a study of fetal regulatory T cell absence and autoimmunity. Some clones are missing from TCRdb's copy, which holds only in-frame ones; the method was immunoSEQ multiplex PCR. The profile shows 95,000 or so clones, 72% of them singletons. Sequencing input: pancreas tissue. The receptors stem from a male donor with IPEX syndrome.

This clone was seen more than once but under ten times. This rearrangement joins TRBV20-1 to TRBJ1-1; the D gene is possibly TRBD1 (6 bases). The V gene lost 2 bases and the J gene lost 8 bases, with 9 bases spanning the gap. The CDR3 runs 11 residues. CDR1 DFQATT and CDR2 SNEGSKA come from the germline V gene (reference sequence). CDR3 nucleotides: TGCAGTGCTAGACTAGGGACAGAAGCTTTCTTT. Its protein product is CSARLGTEAFF.

This clone was seen a handful of times. The sample carries other DNA sequences with the same CDR3. The chain carries TRBV5-1 and TRBJ2-5; D call uncertain. Trimming stripped 1 base from V and 0 bases from J, with 1 base between. The germline V gene encodes CDR1 SGHRS and CDR2 YFSETQ. There are 12 residues in the CDR3. This CDR3 reads CASSLYQETQYF. The CDR3, as DNA: TGCGCCAGCAGCTTGTACCAAGAGACCCAGTACTTC.

J is TRBJ2-7 and V is TRBV5-1; TRBD2 is a possible D gene (6 bases). The CDR3 has 15 amino acids. The V gene's germline CDR1 is SGHRS and CDR2 YFSETQ. Trimming took off 3 bases at V and 0 bases at J, with 13 bases between the two ends. CDR3 sequence: CASSSGGGASYEQYF. The CDR3, as DNA: TGCGCCAGCAGCTCCGGAGGAGGGGCCTCCTACGAGCAGTACTTC.

V gene TRBV11-2 combines with J gene TRBJ1-5, with TRBD1 as a possible D gene (6 bases). This CDR3 has 14 amino acids. Germline V gives CDR1 SGHAT, CDR2 FQNNGV. V shed 5 bases and J shed 5 bases, with 13 bases lying between them. The DNA for the CDR3 is TGTGCCAGCAGCCCCGGGGGGCAAGATCAGCCCCAGCATTTT. Translated: CASSPGGQDQPQHF.

This clone was found a few times. The chain recombines TRBV7-8 with TRBJ2-6; D call uncertain. The CDR3 has 17 residues. CDR1 and CDR2 (germline): SGHVS, FQNEAQ. The V gene lost 5 bases and the J gene lost 0 bases, with 14 bases spanning the gap. The CDR3 sequence is CASSAPKTGSGANVLTF. For the CDR3, the DNA is TGTGCCAGCAGCGCTCCAAAGACGGGCTCTGGGGCCAACGTCCTGACTTTC.

CDR3 DNA: TGTGCCAGCAGCTTAGCGGGGGTTGGGGAGACCCAGTACTTC. Protein: CASSLAGVGETQYF. The chain employs TRBV11-3 and TRBJ2-5; weak D call: TRBD2 (6 bases). The CDR3 contains 14 residues. The germline V and J ends were trimmed by 1 base and 5 bases, with 11 bases remaining between them. CDR1 is SGHNT, CDR2 YENEEA, per germline. The full variable domain, completed using reference TRBV11-3 and TRBJ2-5, is EAGVVQSPRYKIIEKKQPVAFWCNPISGHNTLYWYLQNLGQGPELLIRYENEEAVDDSQLPKDRFSAERLKGVDSTLKIQPAELGDSAVYLCASSLAGVGETQYFGPGTRLLVL.

There are a few counts of this clone. V is TRBV14 and J is TRBJ1-1; the D is unclear. The V gene lost 0 bases and the J gene lost 2 bases, with 7 bases spanning the gap. The CDR3 consists of 14 residues. Germline V gene data show CDR1 as SGHDN and CDR2 as FVKESK. The DNA for the CDR3 is TGTGCCAGCAGCCAAGATATCCGCAACACTGAAGCTTTCTTT. This sequence encodes CASSQDIRNTEAFF.

This clone was detected only once. The chain combines TRBV7-9 with TRBJ2-1, with D perhaps being TRBD1 or TRBD2 (5 bases each). Trimming took off 5 bases at V and 5 bases at J, with 19 bases between the two ends. This CDR3 comprises 16 residues. Germline-derived CDR1 and CDR2 are SEHNR and FQNEAQ (reference sequence). In DNA form, the CDR3 reads TGTGCCAGCAGCCGTAGCCCGACGGGACCCAACAATGAGCAGTTCTTC. As protein: CASSRSPTGPNNEQFF.

The gene calls are TRBV10-3 and TRBJ2-7; 8 bases agree with TRBD2. This CDR3 spans 14 amino acids. The germline CDR1 and CDR2 sequences are ENHRY and SYGVKD. V lost 3 bases and J lost 5; bases outside the gene matches: 6. CDR3 region: CAISDQRERDEQYF. The CDR3 DNA follows: TGTGCCATCAGTGACCAGCGGGAGAGGGACGAGCAGTACTTC.

This chain joins TRBV5-4 and TRBJ2-1, with a possible D match to TRBD1 (6 bases). V lost 0 bases to trimming and J lost 0 bases, with 7 bases between them. The length of the CDR3 is 15 residues. CDR1 is SGHNT and CDR2 is YYREEE in the germline V gene (reference sequence). Here the CDR3 DNA reads TGTGCCAGCAGCTTGGGGGGGCCCTCCTACAATGAGCAGTTCTTC. As protein: CASSLGGPSYNEQFF.

The chain carries TRBV27 and TRBJ2-7, with 7 bases lining up with TRBD1. Per the germline V gene, CDR1 is MNHEY and CDR2 is SMNVEV (reference sequence). This CDR3 is 15 amino acids long. With V trimmed by 5 bases and J by 1 base, 8 bases remained unmatched. The CDR3 DNA reads as TGTGCCAGCAGTCCCCTATTGACAGGGTCCTACGAGCAGTACTTC. It is translated as CASSPLLTGSYEQYF.

The chain combines TRBV6-1 with TRBJ2-7; 8 bases agree with TRBD1. Germline V gene data show CDR1 as MNHNS and CDR2 as SASEGT. The trim removed 8 bases at V and 4 bases at J, leaving 10 bases unmatched. The CDR3 contains 14 residues. The CDR3 DNA sequence: TGTGCCAGCGGGTGGACAGGGATACCGTACGAGCAGTACTTC. This encodes CASGWTGIPYEQYF.

This rearrangement joins TRBV9 to TRBJ2-5; TRBD2 matches 9 bases. The J segment lost 5 bases and the V segment lost 2 bases, leaving 13 bases of the junction unmatched. The length of the CDR3 is 17 residues. In germline, CDR1 is SGDLS, CDR2 YYNGEE. The CDR3 sequence: CASSVLSGRGGAETQYF. In DNA, the CDR3 is TGTGCCAGCAGCGTTCTGTCTGGGCGGGGGGGAGCGGAGACCCAGTACTTC.

This clone was seen a handful of times. The rearrangement joins TRBV9 to TRBJ1-2; D unclear. This CDR3 region has 11 residues. V lost 3 bases to trimming and J lost 5 bases, with 5 bases between them. From germline, CDR1 is SGDLS and CDR2 YYNGEE. In DNA form, the CDR3 reads TGTGCCAGCAGCGATACATATGGCTACACCTTC. It codes for CASSDTYGYTF.

The chain is built from TRBV4-1 and TRBJ2-2, with D unclear. The V end was cut by 0 bases, the J end by 3 bases, with 8 bases between. The CDR3 spans 15 residues. Germline V gene data show CDR1 as MGHRA and CDR2 as YSYEKL. CDR3 sequence reads: CASSQEFGDTGELFF. In DNA, the CDR3 is TGCGCCAGCAGCCAAGAGTTTGGGGACACCGGGGAGCTGTTTTTT.

This chain joins TRBV7-8 and TRBJ1-6; possibly TRBD1 for D (5 bases). CDR1 is SGHVS, CDR2 FQNEAQ, per germline. The CDR3 loop spans 16 amino acids. Trimming left V 6 bases short and J 13 bases short, with 25 bases between. The DNA for the CDR3 is TGTGCCAGCAGTAAGGACCCTCGAGACAGCCAGGCTCCCCTCCACTTT. Translated: CASSKDPRDSQAPLHF.

The chain carries TRBV19 and TRBJ1-6; D not resolved. The V gene lost 4 bases and the J gene lost 8 bases, with 18 bases spanning the gap. This CDR3 is 16 amino acids long. Germline CDR1 reads LNHDA; CDR2 reads SQIVND (reference sequence). The CDR3 DNA reads TGTGCCAGTAGTACCTCTCGGACCGGGAGGGATTCACCCCTCCACTTT. Protein product: CASSTSRTGRDSPLHF. Using reference TRBV19 and TRBJ1-6 for the parts outside the CDR3, the full variable domain is DGGITQSPKYLFRKEGQNVTLSCEQNLNHDAMYWYRQDPGQGLRLIYYSQIVNDFQKGDIAEGYSVSREKKESFPLTVTSAQKNPTAFYLCASSTSRTGRDSPLHFGNGTRLTVT.

The chain recombines TRBV4-1 with TRBJ1-3, with D unresolved. This CDR3 has 17 amino acids. The V gene lost 3 bases and the J gene lost 6 bases, with 21 bases spanning the gap. In germline, CDR1 is MGHRA, CDR2 YSYEKL. CDR3 sequence reads: CASSQFTGKSSLNTIYF. DNA for the CDR3: TGCGCCAGCAGCCAGTTTACCGGGAAAAGTAGCCTAAACACCATATATTTT.

The V gene is TRBV13, the J gene TRBJ2-7, with TRBD1 as a possible D gene (5 bases). Trimming removed 0 bases from V and 5 bases from J, with 5 bases in between. The CDR3 loop spans 12 amino acids. Germline V CDR1 and CDR2: PRHDT, FYEKMQ (reference sequence). CDR3 in amino acids: CASSLGGDEQYF. CDR3 DNA sequence: TGTGCCAGCAGCTTAGGAGGGGACGAGCAGTACTTC. The full variable domain, in which reference TRBV13 and TRBJ2-7 provide the parts outside the CDR3, is AAGVIQSPRHLIKEKRETATLKCYPIPRHDTVYWYQQGPGQDPQFLISFYEKMQSDKGSIPDRFSAQQFSDYHSELNMSSLELGDSALYFCASSLGGDEQYFGPGTRLTVT.

CDR3 nucleotide sequence: TGTGCCAGCAGCTCGGTAGGAACCTCCTACGAGCAGTACTTC. This codes for CASSSVGTSYEQYF. This chain uses TRBV5-6 with TRBJ2-7; D is uncertain. Deletions cut 3 bases from V and 0 bases from J, with 10 bases between. In germline, CDR1 is SGHDT, CDR2 YYEEEE. The CDR3 consists of 14 residues.

The chain couples TRBV7-8 to TRBJ2-7; tentative D call: TRBD2 (6 bases). The CDR3 runs 12 residues. Deletions cut 5 bases from V and 7 bases from J, with 12 bases between. The germline gives CDR1 SGHVS, CDR2 FQNEAQ. CDR3 nucleotide sequence: TGTGCCAGCAGCGATACCGGACTAGAGCAGTACTTC. Amino acids: CASSDTGLEQYF.

V and J are TRBV7-9 and TRBJ2-5; either TRBD1 or TRBD2 may fit D (5 bases each). Trimming removed 4 bases at V and 10 bases at J, with 16 bases between. This CDR3 is built from 13 residues. Germline CDR1 reads SEHNR; CDR2 reads FQNEAQ (reference sequence). The CDR3 sequence is CASSWGSAKDQYF. The DNA for the CDR3 is TGTGCCAGCAGCTGGGGGTCGGCAAAAGACCAGTACTTC.

The chain uses TRBV10-3 and TRBJ1-1, with D uncertain. The V end lost 0 bases, the J end lost 1 base, and 3 bases lay between the germline ends. The germline gives CDR1 ENHRY, CDR2 SYGVKD. This CDR3 has 13 amino acids. In DNA, the CDR3 is TGTGCCATCAGTGAGTCAGCGAACACTGAAGCTTTCTTT. It yields the protein CAISESANTEAFF.

The genes are TRBV7-2 and TRBJ1-1; the D gene is possibly TRBD1 (5 bases). There are 14 residues in the CDR3. CDR1 and CDR2 (germline): SGHTA, FQGNSA. V shed 5 bases and J shed 5 bases, with 15 bases lying between them. CDR3 DNA sequence: TGTGCCAGCAGCCCCCAGGGCCGTTGGACTGAAGCTTTCTTT. As protein: CASSPQGRWTEAFF.

V and J are TRBV27 and TRBJ1-2; D gene ambiguous. The CDR3 consists of 11 residues. Trimming left V 4 bases short and J 4 bases short, with 4 bases between. Germline CDR1 reads MNHEY; CDR2 reads SMNVEV (reference sequence). The CDR3 region has the DNA TGTGCCAGCAGTTCTGGCTATGGCTACACCTTC. Translation gives CASSSGYGYTF.

The chain employs TRBV19 and TRBJ2-7; 10 positions agree with TRBD2. J was trimmed by 0 bases and V by 4 bases; bases with no gene match: 0. Germline CDR1 reads LNHDA; CDR2 reads SQIVND (reference sequence). This CDR3 has 14 residues. CDR3 protein: CASSTSGSSYEQYF. The CDR3, as DNA: TGTGCCAGTAGTACTAGCGGGAGCTCCTACGAGCAGTACTTC.

The rearrangement links TRBV7-6 to TRBJ2-2, with 10 bases aligning to TRBD2. The junction had 14 bases not matched to a gene; V was cut back by 0 bases and J by 7 bases. This CDR3 has 19 amino acids. The germline gives CDR1 SGHVS, CDR2 FNYEAQ. The CDR3 DNA is TGTGCCAGCAGCTTAGCCCCAACTAGCGGGGCGGCTAGAGACGGGGAGCTGTTTTTT. Amino acids: CASSLAPTSGAARDGELFF. Combining the CDR3 with reference TRBV7-6 and TRBJ2-2 gives the whole variable domain GAGVSQSPRYKVTKRGQDVALRCDPISGHVSLYWYRQALGQGPEFLTYFNYEAQQDKSGLPNDRFSAERPEGSISTLTIQRTEQRDSAMYRCASSLAPTSGAARDGELFFGEGSRLTVL.

This chain joins TRBV5-4 and TRBJ2-3; TRBD2 agrees at 10 bases. With 4 bases clipped from V and 4 bases from J, the junction kept 6 bases outside the gene matches. This CDR3 is built from 15 residues. Germline-derived CDR1 and CDR2 are SGHNT and YYREEE (reference sequence). CDR3 loop: CASSPWTSGSDTQYF. The CDR3 nucleotides are TGTGCCAGCAGCCCATGGACTAGCGGCTCAGATACGCAGTATTTT.

V is TRBV27 and J is TRBJ2-1; D may be TRBD1 or TRBD2 (5 bases each). Per germline, CDR1 MNHEY and CDR2 SMNVEV (reference sequence). Trimming took 2 bases from V and 4 from J, leaving 12 bases between them. The CDR3 is made up of 15 amino acids. CDR3 nucleotide sequence: TGTGCCAGCAGTTTAAACGGGGCCCCTTACAATGAGCAGTTCTTC. Its protein is CASSLNGAPYNEQFF.

This chain joins TRBV30 and TRBJ1-4; D ambiguous. Germline CDR1 GTSNPN, CDR2 SVGIG (reference sequence). V was shortened by 2 bases and J by 0 bases, with 13 bases between the two germline ends. This CDR3 region has 16 residues. CDR3 residues: CAWSRRHLPTNEKLFF. The CDR3 bases are TGTGCCTGGAGTAGGAGACATTTACCAACTAATGAAAAACTGTTTTTT.

In nucleotides, the CDR3 is TGTGCCAGCAGCTTAGACAATAACTATGGCTACACCTTC. Its protein product is CASSLDNNYGYTF. The chain links TRBV7-6 to TRBJ1-2; no firm D call. This CDR3 region has 13 residues. The germline V gene encodes CDR1 SGHVS and CDR2 FNYEAQ. Deletions cut 1 base from V and 1 base from J, with 4 bases between.